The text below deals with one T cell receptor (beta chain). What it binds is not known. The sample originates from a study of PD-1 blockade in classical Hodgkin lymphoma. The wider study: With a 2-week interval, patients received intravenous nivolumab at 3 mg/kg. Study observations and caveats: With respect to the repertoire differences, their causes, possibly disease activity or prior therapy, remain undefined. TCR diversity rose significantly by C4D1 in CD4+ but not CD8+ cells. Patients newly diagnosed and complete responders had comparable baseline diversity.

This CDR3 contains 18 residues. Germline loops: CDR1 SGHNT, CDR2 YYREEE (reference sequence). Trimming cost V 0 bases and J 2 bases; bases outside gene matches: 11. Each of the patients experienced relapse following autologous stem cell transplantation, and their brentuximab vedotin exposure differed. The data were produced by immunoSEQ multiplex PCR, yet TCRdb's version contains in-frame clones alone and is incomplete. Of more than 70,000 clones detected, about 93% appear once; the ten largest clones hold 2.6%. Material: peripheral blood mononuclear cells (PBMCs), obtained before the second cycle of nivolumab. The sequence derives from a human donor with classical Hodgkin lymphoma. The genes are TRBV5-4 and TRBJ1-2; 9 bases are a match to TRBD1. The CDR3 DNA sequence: TGTGCCAGCAGCTTGGTCCGGACAGGGGCCACACGGAACTATGGCTACACCTTC. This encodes CASSLVRTGATRNYGYTF.